These T cell receptor beta chains were read from a single sample in a study of neurological immune-mediated disorders. TCRdb reprocessed the 5' RACE reads via MiXCR and lists one record per CDR3 protein. The sample holds tens of thousands of distinct CDR3 sequences, approximately 4.4% seen once. Source material: PBMCs. The source of these receptors is a man aged 50 to 59 with multiple sclerosis. CDR3s include the opening cysteine and the closing phenylalanine or tryptophan. The D gene is left open where the match is weak. Only some rows state a clone size, as once, few, many or a class for expanded clones.

>NA|NA|TRBV12-3/TRBV12-4|TRBJ2-2
TGTGCCAGCAGCCTAGCAGGGCGGGCCGGGGAGCTGTTTTTT
CASSLAGRAGELFF
>NA|many|TRBV7-9|TRBJ2-7
TGTGCCAGCAGCTTAGTAGCTTGGGGGCAGTACGAGCAGTACTTC
CASSLVAWGQYEQYF
>NA|many|TRBV15|TRBJ2-7
TGTGCCACCAGCGGGGACTACGAGCAGTACTTC
CATSGDYEQYF
>NA|many|TRBV12-3/TRBV12-4|TRBJ2-7
TGTGCCAGCAGTTTAGCGGGGCCATCCTACGAGCAGTACTTC
CASSLAGPSYEQYF
>NA|many|TRBV9|TRBJ2-5
TGTGCCAGCAGCTCGGCGCCCCCCCCGGAGACCCAGTACTTC
CASSSAPPPETQYF
>NA|NA|TRBV21-1|TRBJ1-5
TGTGCCAGCAGCAAAGATGTTCCGGGCCCAGGGTTTAATCAGCCCCAGAATTTT
CASSKDVPGPGFNQPQNF
>NA|many|TRBV27|TRBJ2-5
TGTGCCAGCAGTGTTAAGCGGACTAAGCCTCAAGAGACCCAGTACTTC
CASSVKRTKPQETQYF
>NA|NA|TRBV5-1|TRBJ2-3
TGCGCCAGCAGCTTGACCCACAGTATCACAGATACGCAGTATTTT
CASSLTHSITDTQYF
>NA|few|TRBV5-1|TRBJ1-2
TGCGCCAGCAGCTCGCGGGACACCTATGGCTACACCTTC
CASSSRDTYGYTF
>NA|once|TRBV20-1|TRBJ1-5
TGCAGTGCTAGACGAATGTCGGATTTTGGTCAGCCCCAGCATTTT
CSARRMSDFGQPQHF
>TRBD2|many|TRBV12-3/TRBV12-4|TRBJ2-1
TGTGCCAGCAGTTTAGCGCTAGCGGGGGGCAAGGAGCAGTTCTTC
CASSLALAGGKEQFF
>NA|few|TRBV24-1|TRBJ2-1
TGTGCCACCAGTGATTTGACCCCAAGGAATGAGCAGTTCTTC
CATSDLTPRNEQFF
>TRBD2|many|TRBV7-6|TRBJ2-5
TGTGCCAGCAGCATCCTTAGCGGGGAAGAGACCCAGTACTTC
CASSILSGEETQYF
>NA|few|TRBV5-1|TRBJ1-6
TGCGCCAGCAGGTTAAGCCCTAGTGAGTTGTCACCCCTCCACTTT
CASRLSPSELSPLHF
>TRBD2|many|TRBV5-4|TRBJ2-1
TGTGCCAGCAGCTGGGGGACTAGCGGGAGAGGTGAGCAGTTCTTC
CASSWGTSGRGEQFF
>TRBD1|many|TRBV5-1|TRBJ2-2
TGCGCCAGCAGCTCAAGGCGGACAGGGGGCACCGGGGAGCTGTTTTTT
CASSSRRTGGTGELFF
>TRBD2|many|TRBV11-2|TRBJ2-1
TGTGCCAGCAGCAGACTAGCGGGGGGAACAGAGCAGTTCTTC
CASSRLAGGTEQFF